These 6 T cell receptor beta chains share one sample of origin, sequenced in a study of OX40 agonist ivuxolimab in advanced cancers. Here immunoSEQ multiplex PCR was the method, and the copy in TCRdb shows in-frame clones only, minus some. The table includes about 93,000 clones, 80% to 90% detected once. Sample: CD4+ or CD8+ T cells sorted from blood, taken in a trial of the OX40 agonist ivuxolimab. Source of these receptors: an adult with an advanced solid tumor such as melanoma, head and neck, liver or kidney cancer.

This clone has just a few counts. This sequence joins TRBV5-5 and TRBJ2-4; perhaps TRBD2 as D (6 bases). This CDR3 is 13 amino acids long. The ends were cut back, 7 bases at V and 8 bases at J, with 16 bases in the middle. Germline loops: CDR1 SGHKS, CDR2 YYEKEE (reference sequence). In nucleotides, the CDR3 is TGTGCCAGCGGTAGGCAGGGAGGCTACATTCAGTACTTC. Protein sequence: CASGRQGGYIQYF.

The CDR3: CASSIIASGKGGRSDTQYF. CDR3 sequence (DNA): TGTGCCAGTAGTATAATCGCTAGCGGGAAAGGGGGCAGGAGCGATACGCAGTATTTT. The chain employs TRBV19 and TRBJ2-3; 9 positions match TRBD2. Losses at the gene ends were 2 bases for V and 6 bases for J; bases not matched to a gene: 18. This CDR3 has 19 amino acids. CDR1 is LNHDA and CDR2 is SQIVND in the germline V gene (reference sequence).

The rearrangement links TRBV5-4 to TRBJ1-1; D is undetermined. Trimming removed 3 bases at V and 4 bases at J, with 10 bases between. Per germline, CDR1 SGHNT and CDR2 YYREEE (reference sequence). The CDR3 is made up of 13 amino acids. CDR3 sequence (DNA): TGTGCCAGCAGCTCCCCGGTGGTCACTGAAGCTTTCTTT. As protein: CASSSPVVTEAFF.

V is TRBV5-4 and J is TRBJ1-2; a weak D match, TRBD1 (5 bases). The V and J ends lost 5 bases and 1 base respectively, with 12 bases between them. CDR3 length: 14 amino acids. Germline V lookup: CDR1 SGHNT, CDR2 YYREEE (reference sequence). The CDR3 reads CASSPWGNNYGYTF. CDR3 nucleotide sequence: TGTGCCAGCAGTCCCTGGGGGAATAACTATGGCTACACCTTC.

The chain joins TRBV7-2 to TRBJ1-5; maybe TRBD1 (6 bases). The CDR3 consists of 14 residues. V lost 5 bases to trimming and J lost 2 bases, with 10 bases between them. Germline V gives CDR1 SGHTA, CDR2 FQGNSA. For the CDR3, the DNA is TGTGCCAGCAGCCCTCGGACAGGCAATCAGCCCCAGCATTTT. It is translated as CASSPRTGNQPQHF.

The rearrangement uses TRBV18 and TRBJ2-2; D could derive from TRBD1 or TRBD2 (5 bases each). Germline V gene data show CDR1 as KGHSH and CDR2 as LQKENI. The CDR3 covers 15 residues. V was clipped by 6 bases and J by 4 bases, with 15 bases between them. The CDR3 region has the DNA TGTGCCAGCTCCTCCGGGACCGTAGGCACCGGGGAGCTGTTTTTT. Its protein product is CASSSGTVGTGELFF.